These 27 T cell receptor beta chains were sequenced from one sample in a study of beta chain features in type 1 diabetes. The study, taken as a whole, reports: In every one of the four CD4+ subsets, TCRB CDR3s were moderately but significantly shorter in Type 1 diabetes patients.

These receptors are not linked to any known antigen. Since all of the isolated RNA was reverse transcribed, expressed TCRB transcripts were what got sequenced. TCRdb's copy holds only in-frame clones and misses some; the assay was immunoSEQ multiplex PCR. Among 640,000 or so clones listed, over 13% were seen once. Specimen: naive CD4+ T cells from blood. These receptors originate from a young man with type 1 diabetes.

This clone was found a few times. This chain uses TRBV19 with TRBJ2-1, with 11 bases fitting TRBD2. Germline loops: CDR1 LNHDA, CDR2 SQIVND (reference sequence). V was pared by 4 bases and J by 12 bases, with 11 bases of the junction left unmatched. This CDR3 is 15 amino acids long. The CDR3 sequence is CASSTVGLAVHVQFF. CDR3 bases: TGTGCCAGTAGTACGGTGGGACTAGCGGTCCATGTGCAGTTCTTC.

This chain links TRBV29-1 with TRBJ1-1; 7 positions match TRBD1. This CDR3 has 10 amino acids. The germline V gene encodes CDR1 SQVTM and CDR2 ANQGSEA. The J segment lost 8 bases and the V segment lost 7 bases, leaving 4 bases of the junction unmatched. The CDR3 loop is CSARDSEAFF. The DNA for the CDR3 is TGCAGCGCTCGGGACAGCGAAGCTTTCTTT.

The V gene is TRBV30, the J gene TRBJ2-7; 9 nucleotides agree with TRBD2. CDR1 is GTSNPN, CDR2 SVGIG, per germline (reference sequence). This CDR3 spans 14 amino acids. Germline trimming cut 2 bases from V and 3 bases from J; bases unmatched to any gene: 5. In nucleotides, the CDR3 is TGTGCCTGGAGTAGGCTAGCGGGATTCTACGAGCAGTACTTC. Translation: CAWSRLAGFYEQYF.

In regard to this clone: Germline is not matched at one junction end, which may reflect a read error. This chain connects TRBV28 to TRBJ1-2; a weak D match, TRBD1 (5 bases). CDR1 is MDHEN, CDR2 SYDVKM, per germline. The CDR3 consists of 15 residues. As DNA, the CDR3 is TGTGCCAGCAGCAGGTTACCGACAGCTAACTATGGCTACATCTTC. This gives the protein CASSRLPTANYGYIF.

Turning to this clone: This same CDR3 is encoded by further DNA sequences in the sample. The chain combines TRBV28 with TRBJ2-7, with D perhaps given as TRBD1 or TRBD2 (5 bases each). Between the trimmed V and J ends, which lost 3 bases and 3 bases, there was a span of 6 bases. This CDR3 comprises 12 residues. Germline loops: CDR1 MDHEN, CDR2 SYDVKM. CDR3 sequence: CASSLRGYEQYF. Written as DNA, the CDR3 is TGTGCCAGCAGTTTGAGGGGCTACGAGCAGTACTTC.

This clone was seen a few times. CDR3 in amino acids: CASSLPTSGDEQFF. The CDR3 DNA is TGTGCCAGCAGCCTACCGACTAGCGGGGATGAGCAGTTCTTC. V usage is TRBV5-4 and J usage is TRBJ2-1; 11 positions match TRBD2. The V gene's germline CDR1 is SGHNT and CDR2 YYREEE (reference sequence). V shed 4 bases and J 8 bases; nucleotides not matched to a gene: 5. CDR3 length equals 14 residues. The full variable domain, in which reference TRBV5-4 and TRBJ2-1 provide the parts outside the CDR3, is ETGVTQSPTHLIKTRGQQVTLRCSSQSGHNTVSWYQQALGQGPQFIFQYYREEENGRGNFPPRFSGLQFPNYSSELNVNALELDDSALYLCASSLPTSGDEQFFGPGTRLTVL.

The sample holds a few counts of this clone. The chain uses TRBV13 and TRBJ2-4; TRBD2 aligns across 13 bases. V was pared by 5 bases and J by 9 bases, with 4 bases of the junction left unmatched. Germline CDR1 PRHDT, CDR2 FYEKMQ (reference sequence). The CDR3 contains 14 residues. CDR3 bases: TGTGCCAGCAGCGAAGGACTAGCGGGAGTCATTCAGTACTTC. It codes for CASSEGLAGVIQYF.

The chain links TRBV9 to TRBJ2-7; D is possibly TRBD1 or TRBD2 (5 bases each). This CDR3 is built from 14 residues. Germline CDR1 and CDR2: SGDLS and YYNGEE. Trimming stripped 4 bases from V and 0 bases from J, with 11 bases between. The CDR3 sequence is CASSPGRNSYEQYF. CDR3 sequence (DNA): TGTGCCAGCAGCCCGGGACGGAACTCCTACGAGCAGTACTTC.

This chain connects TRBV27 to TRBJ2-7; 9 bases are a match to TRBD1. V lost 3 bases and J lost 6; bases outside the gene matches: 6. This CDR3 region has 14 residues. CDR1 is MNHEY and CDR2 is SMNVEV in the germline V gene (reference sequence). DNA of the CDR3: TGTGCCAGCAGTTTCACAGGGGGCTTGGGCGAGCAGTACTTC. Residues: CASSFTGGLGEQYF.

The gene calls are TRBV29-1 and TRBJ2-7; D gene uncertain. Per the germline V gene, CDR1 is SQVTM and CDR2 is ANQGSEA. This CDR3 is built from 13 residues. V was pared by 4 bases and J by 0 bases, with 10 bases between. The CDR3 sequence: CSVARAVSYEQYF. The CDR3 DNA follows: TGCAGCGTTGCCCGAGCCGTCTCCTACGAGCAGTACTTC.

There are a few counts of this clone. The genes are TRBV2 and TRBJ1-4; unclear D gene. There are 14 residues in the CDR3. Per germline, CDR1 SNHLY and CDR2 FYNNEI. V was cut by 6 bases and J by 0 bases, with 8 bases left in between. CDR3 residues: CASSRSATNEKLFF. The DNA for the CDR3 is TGTGCCAGCAGCAGATCCGCAACTAATGAAAAACTGTTTTTT.

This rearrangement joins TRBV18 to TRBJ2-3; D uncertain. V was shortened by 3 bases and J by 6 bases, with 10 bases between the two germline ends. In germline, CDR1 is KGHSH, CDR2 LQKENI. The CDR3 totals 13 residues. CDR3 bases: TGTGCCAGCTCACCGAGGTCTTTTGATACGCAGTATTTT. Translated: CASSPRSFDTQYF.

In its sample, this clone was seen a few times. The CDR3 DNA is TGTGCCTGGAGTCTGACAGGGTTGAACACTGAAGCTTTCTTT. Its protein is CAWSLTGLNTEAFF. This sequence joins TRBV30 and TRBJ1-1; 7 bases line up with TRBD1. CDR3 size: 14 residues. CDR1 and CDR2 from the germline V gene are GTSNPN and SVGIG (reference sequence). V trimming: 2 bases; J trimming: 0 bases; junction bases outside the gene matches: 3. Based on the CDR3 plus reference TRBV30 and TRBJ1-1, the full variable domain is SQTIHQWPATLVQPVGSPLSLECTVEGTSNPNLYWYRQAAGRGLQLLFYSVGIGQISSEVPQNLSASRPQDRQFILSSKKLLLSDSGFYLCAWSLTGLNTEAFFGQGTRLTVV.

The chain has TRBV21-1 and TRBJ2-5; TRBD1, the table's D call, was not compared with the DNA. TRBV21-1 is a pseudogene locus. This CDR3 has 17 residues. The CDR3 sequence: CASSGGTGGLGEETQYF. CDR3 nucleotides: TGTGCCAGCAGCGGCGGGACAGGGGGCCTCGGTGAAGAGACCCAGTACTTC.

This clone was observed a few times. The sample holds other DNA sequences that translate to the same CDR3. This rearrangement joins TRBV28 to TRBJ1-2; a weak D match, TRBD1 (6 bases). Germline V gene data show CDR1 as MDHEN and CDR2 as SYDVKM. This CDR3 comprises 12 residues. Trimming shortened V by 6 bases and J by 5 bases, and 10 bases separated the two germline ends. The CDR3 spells CASSLRGYGYTF. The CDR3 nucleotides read TGTGCCAGCAGCCTCAGGGGTTATGGCTACACCTTC.

The CDR3 is CASSPIQFVEQFF. The CDR3 DNA reads as TGTGCCAGCAGTCCGATACAGTTCGTTGAGCAGTTCTTC. The rearrangement joins TRBV28 to TRBJ2-1; D not certain. Trimming took 5 bases from V and 9 from J, leaving 14 bases between them. The CDR3 runs to 13 residues. Germline loops: CDR1 MDHEN, CDR2 SYDVKM. Based on the CDR3 plus reference TRBV28 and TRBJ2-1, the full variable domain is DVKVTQSSRYLVKRTGEKVFLECVQDMDHENMFWYRQDPGLGLRLIYFSYDVKMKEKGDIPEGYSVSREKKERFSLILESASTNQTSMYLCASSPIQFVEQFFGPGTRLTVL.

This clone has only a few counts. Here the CDR3 reads CASRPTGDPYEQYF. As DNA, the CDR3 is TGTGCCAGCAGACCGACAGGGGATCCCTACGAGCAGTACTTC. V gene TRBV7-9 combines with J gene TRBJ2-7, with 8 bases matching TRBD1. Germline CDR1 reads SEHNR; CDR2 reads FQNEAQ (reference sequence). The CDR3 spans 14 residues. V was pared by 6 bases and J by 2 bases, with 6 bases of the junction left unmatched.

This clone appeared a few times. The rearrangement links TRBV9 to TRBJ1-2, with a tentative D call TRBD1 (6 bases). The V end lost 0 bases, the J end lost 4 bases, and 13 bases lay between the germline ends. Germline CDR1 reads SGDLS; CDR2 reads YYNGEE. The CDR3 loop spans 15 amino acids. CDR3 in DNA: TGTGCCAGCAGCGTAGAGGTAGGGGGATCCTATGGCTACACCTTC. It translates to CASSVEVGGSYGYTF.

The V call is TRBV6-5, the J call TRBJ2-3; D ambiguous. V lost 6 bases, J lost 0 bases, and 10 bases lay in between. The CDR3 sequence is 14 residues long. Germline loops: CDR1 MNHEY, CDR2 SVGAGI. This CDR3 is CASRPPSSTDTQYF. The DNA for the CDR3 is TGTGCCAGCAGACCTCCTTCTAGCACAGATACGCAGTATTTT.

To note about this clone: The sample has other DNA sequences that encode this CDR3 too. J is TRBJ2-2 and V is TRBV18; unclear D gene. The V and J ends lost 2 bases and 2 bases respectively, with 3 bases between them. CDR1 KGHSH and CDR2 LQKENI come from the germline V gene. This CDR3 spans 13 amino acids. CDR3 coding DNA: TGTGCCAGCTCACCAGTAAACACCGGGGAGCTGTTTTTT. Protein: CASSPVNTGELFF.

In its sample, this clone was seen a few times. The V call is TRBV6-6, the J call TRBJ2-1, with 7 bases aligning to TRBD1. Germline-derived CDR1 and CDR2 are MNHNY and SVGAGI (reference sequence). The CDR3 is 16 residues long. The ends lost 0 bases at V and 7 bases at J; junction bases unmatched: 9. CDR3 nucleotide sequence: TGTGCCAGCAGTTACTCGAGGGGGCCAGGGCGGAATGAGCAGTTCTTC. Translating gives CASSYSRGPGRNEQFF.

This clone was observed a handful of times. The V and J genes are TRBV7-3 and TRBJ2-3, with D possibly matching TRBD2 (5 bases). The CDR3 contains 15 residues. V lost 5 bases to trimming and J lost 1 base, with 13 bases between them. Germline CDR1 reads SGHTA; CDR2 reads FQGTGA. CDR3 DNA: TGTGCCAGCAGCCCCTCGGCGGGCCGCACAGATACGCAGTATTTT. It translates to CASSPSAGRTDTQYF.

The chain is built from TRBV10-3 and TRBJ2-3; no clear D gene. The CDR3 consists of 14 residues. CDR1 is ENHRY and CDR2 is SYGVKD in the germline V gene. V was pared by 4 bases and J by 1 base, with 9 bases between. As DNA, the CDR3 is TGTGCCATCAGTGGGCAGTCACGCACAGATACGCAGTATTTT. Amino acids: CAISGQSRTDTQYF.

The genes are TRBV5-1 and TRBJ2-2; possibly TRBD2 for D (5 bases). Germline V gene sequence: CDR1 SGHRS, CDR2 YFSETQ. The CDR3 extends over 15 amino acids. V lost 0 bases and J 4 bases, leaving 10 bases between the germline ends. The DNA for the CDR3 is TGCGCCAGCAGCTTGGAACTAGTGAGCACCGGGGAGCTGTTTTTT. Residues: CASSLELVSTGELFF.

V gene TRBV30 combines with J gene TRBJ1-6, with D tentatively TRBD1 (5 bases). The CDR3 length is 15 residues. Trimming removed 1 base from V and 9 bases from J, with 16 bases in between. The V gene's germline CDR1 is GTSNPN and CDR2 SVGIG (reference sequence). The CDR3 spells CAWSERGPGGSPLHF. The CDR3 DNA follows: TGTGCCTGGAGTGAGCGGGGACCTGGAGGTTCACCCCTCCACTTT.

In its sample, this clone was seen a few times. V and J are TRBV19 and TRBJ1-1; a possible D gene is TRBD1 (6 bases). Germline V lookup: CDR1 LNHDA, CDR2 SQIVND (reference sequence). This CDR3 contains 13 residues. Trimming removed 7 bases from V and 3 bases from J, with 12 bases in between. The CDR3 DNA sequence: TGTGCCAGTAACTTCAGGGGAGACACTGAAGCTTTCTTT. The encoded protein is CASNFRGDTEAFF.

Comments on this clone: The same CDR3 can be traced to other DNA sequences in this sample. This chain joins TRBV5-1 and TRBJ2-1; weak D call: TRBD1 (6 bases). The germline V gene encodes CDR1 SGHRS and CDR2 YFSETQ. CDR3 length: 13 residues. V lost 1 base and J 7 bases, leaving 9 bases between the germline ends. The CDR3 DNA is TGCGCCAGCAGCTTGTTAGGGGGAAATGAGCAGTTCTTC. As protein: CASSLLGGNEQFF.